What follows is one TCR beta chain and its context. Its antigen is currently unknown. The data are from a study of shared clonotypes between healthy human individuals. Germline CDR1 reads SEHNR; CDR2 reads FQNEAQ (reference sequence). J lost 4 bases, V lost 3 bases, and 1 base had no gene match. This CDR3 spans 14 amino acids. In the original processing: Junction-only sequences produced by ImmunoSEQ had no quality scores, so filtering differed. The repertoire was sequenced with immunoSEQ multiplex PCR; TCRdb's copy has only in-frame clones and lacks some. The DNA was the basis for D and trimming; V, J and clone size are from that table. Among about 1.1 million clones listed, around 77% were seen once. Regarding the study as a whole: An effect of sequencing depth on clonotype sharing among donors was expected. Depth was large, yet rarefaction showed that sorted-subset sequencing was incomplete.

The receptor comes from a man younger than 30 in good health. Some clones in this sample may be carry-over from other donors' samples. V and J are TRBV7-9 and TRBJ2-2; 8 bases fit TRBD1. Sequencing was carried out using memory CD4+ T cells from PBMCs. Noted subset: CD45RA-negative fraction. The CDR3 reads CASSLTGVTGELFF. CDR3 bases: TGTGCCAGCAGCTTGACAGGGGTCACCGGGGAGCTGTTTTTT.